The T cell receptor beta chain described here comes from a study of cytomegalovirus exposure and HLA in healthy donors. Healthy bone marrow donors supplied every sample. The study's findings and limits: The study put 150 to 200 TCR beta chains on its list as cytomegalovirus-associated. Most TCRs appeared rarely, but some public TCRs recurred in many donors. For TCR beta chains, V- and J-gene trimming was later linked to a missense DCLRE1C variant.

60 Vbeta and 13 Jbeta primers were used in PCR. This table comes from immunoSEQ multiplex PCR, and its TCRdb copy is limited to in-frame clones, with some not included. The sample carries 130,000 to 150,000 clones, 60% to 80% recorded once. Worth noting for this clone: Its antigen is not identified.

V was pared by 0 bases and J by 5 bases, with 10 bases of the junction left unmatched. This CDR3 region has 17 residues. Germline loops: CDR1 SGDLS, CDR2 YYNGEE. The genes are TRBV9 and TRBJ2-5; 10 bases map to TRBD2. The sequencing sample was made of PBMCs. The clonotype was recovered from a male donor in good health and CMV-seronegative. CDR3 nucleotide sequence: TGTGCCAGCAGCGTAGAAGGGAGCGGGGGGGTTGATGAGACCCAGTACTTC. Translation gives CASSVEGSGGVDETQYF.